A single TCR beta chain is shown here with its context. Its antigen is as yet unknown. The data are from a study of CD8 T cells in ankylosing spondylitis. Study results and limitations: Disease-linked clones reportedly showed significant enrichment in matched ankylosing spondylitis synovial fluid. Past research had described some motif variants in reactive arthritis synovial fluid and blood. CD8+ disease-linked clones were present at relatively low frequencies in blood.

This CDR3 has 16 residues. Germline V gene sequence: CDR1 SGHTA, CDR2 FQGNSA. V was trimmed by 6 bases and J by 1 base, leaving 19 bases between them. Quantitative molecular-barcoded 5'-RACE generated the TCR beta libraries. From the 5' RACE reads, TCRdb called clonotypes with MiXCR, one entry per CDR3 protein. The table lists about 240,000 distinct CDR3 sequences, approximately 9% of them singletons. The clonotype was recovered from a male donor with ankylosing spondylitis or in good health (not recorded which). The genes are TRBV7-2 and TRBJ2-7; D ambiguous. The sequenced sample was blood, either unsorted or a sorted T cell fraction (not recorded which). CDR3 sequence reads: CASRRTLGRNSYEQYF. The CDR3 region has the DNA TGTGCCAGCAGACGAACTCTTGGGCGGAATTCCTACGAGCAGTACTTC.